These 15 T cell receptor beta chains came from one sample sequenced in a study of blood T cell repertoires in COVID-19. Clones were sequenced by immunoSEQ multiplex PCR, and TCRdb holds only the in-frame ones, with some missing. The table shows 75,000 or so clones, with around 90% occurring only once. Material for sequencing was peripheral blood. The receptors here all came from a man aged 70 or older with acute or convalescent COVID-19.

The chain links TRBV6-2 or TRBV6-3 to TRBJ2-1, with D perhaps TRBD2 (5 bases). The CDR3 is 16 residues long. From germline, CDR1 is MNHEY and CDR2 SVGEGT. V was trimmed by 6 bases and J by 0 bases, leaving 15 bases between them. The DNA for the CDR3 is TGTGCCAGCAGCCGTCCACTAGAGAGCTCCTACAATGAGCAGTTCTTC. Translated, it gives CASSRPLESSYNEQFF.

This clone was seen once. The identical CDR3 is also encoded by other nucleotide sequences in the sample. V is TRBV15 and J is TRBJ2-7; tentative D call: TRBD2 (5 bases). In germline, CDR1 is LNHNV, CDR2 YYDKDF (reference sequence). Trimming stripped 0 bases from V and 7 bases from J, with 10 bases between. This CDR3 is 13 amino acids long. DNA for the CDR3: TGTGCCACCAGCAGAGATAGAGGGCGGGAGCAGTACTTC. It translates to CATSRDRGREQYF.

The chain has TRBV28 and TRBJ1-2; the D is unclear. With 3 bases removed from V and 7 bases from J, the gap between germline ends came to 9 bases. The CDR3 sequence is 12 residues long. Germline CDR1 is MDHEN and CDR2 is SYDVKM. CDR3 sequence (DNA): TGTGCCAGCAGTTTCCAAACGGGTGGCTACACCTTC. It translates to CASSFQTGGYTF.

The chain links TRBV3-1 (or the pseudogene TRBV3-2) to TRBJ1-6; 7 bases map to TRBD1. The CDR3 contains 14 residues. Germline CDR1 and CDR2: LGHDT and YNNKEL (reference sequence). The ends lost 6 bases at V and 10 bases at J; junction bases unmatched: 9. CDR3 nucleotide sequence: TGTGCCAGCAGTCTTAACAGGGGTGACTCACCCCTCCACTTT. It codes for CASSLNRGDSPLHF.

Remarks on this clone: Other DNA sequences in the same sample also yield this CDR3. The V call is TRBV28, the J call TRBJ1-6, with 7 bases matching TRBD1. The CDR3 is 14 amino acids. Germline V gives CDR1 MDHEN, CDR2 SYDVKM. V gave up 5 bases and J gave up 7 bases; unmatched junction bases: 5. CDR3 region: CASSPGQPNSPLHF. The CDR3 nucleotides are TGTGCCAGCAGTCCGGGACAGCCGAATTCACCCCTCCACTTT.

The rearrangement uses TRBV11-2 and TRBJ2-7, with 8 bases matching TRBD2. The trim removed 2 bases at V and 5 bases at J, leaving 8 bases unmatched. This CDR3 is 15 amino acids long. Germline CDR1 SGHAT, CDR2 FQNNGV. Here the CDR3 DNA reads TGTGCCAGCAGCTTATTTTCGGGAGGGCCGGACGAGCAGTACTTC. Translation: CASSLFSGGPDEQYF.

This sequence joins TRBV28 and TRBJ1-2; no clear D gene. V was shortened by 1 base and J by 0 bases, with 15 bases between the two germline ends. Germline CDR1 is MDHEN and CDR2 is SYDVKM. This CDR3 region has 17 residues. The CDR3, as DNA: TGTGCCAGCAGTTTATTTCTGGGGAGGCGGGCTAACTATGGCTACACCTTC. Protein sequence: CASSLFLGRRANYGYTF.

The gene calls are TRBV19 and TRBJ1-1, with D hard to call. The V end lost 8 bases, the J end lost 5 bases, and 15 bases lay between the germline ends. Germline CDR1 and CDR2: LNHDA and SQIVND (reference sequence). This CDR3 has 13 amino acids. CDR3 nucleotides: TGTGCCAGTTCCCGGGAGCCCCGAACTGAAGCTTTCTTT. Protein sequence: CASSREPRTEAFF.

The chain links TRBV6-5 to TRBJ2-2, with 7 bases that match TRBD2. Trimming removed 2 bases from V and 6 bases from J; junction bases left unmatched: 6. Germline assignment: CDR1 MNHEY and CDR2 SVGAGI. The CDR3 loop spans 15 amino acids. The CDR3 sequence is CASSYTGGPPGELFF. In DNA form, the CDR3 reads TGTGCCAGCAGTTACACGGGAGGTCCGCCCGGGGAGCTGTTTTTT.

The chain joins TRBV5-1 to TRBJ1-2; D is uncertain. CDR1 is SGHRS, CDR2 YFSETQ, per germline. The length of the CDR3 is 15 residues. With 0 bases removed from V and 2 bases from J, the gap between germline ends came to 11 bases. The CDR3 region has the DNA TGCGCCAGCAGCTTGGGAGACACCCTGAACTATGGCTACACCTTC. This encodes CASSLGDTLNYGYTF.

The V gene is TRBV14, the J gene TRBJ2-7; 7 bases agree with TRBD1. Germline lookup yields CDR1 SGHDN and CDR2 FVKESK. This CDR3 has 14 amino acids. J was trimmed by 6 bases and V by 4 bases; bases with no gene match: 9. The CDR3 here is CASSRIDREGEQYF. Here the CDR3 DNA reads TGTGCCAGCAGCCGTATAGACAGGGAAGGCGAGCAGTACTTC.

This rearrangement joins TRBV4-3 to TRBJ1-1; possible D gene TRBD1, 5 bases. CDR1 and CDR2 (germline): LGHNA, YSLEER. Trimming left V 2 bases short and J 1 base short, with 11 bases between. This CDR3 has 15 residues. CDR3 sequence reads: CASSQKTVGNTEAFF. CDR3 DNA: TGCGCCAGCAGCCAAAAGACAGTGGGGAACACTGAAGCTTTCTTT.

The chain carries TRBV24-1 and TRBJ2-2; TRBD1 aligns across 7 bases. V was pared by 0 bases and J by 3 bases, with 0 bases of the junction left unmatched. The CDR3 length is 15 residues. CDR1 and CDR2 from the germline V gene are KGHDR and SFDVKD. CDR3 nucleotide sequence: TGTGCCACCAGTGATTTGGGGACAGACACCGGGGAGCTGTTTTTT. It translates to CATSDLGTDTGELFF.

The chain is built from TRBV4-3 and TRBJ2-3, with D unresolved. Germline values: CDR1 LGHNA, CDR2 YSLEER. The V gene lost 2 bases and the J gene lost 5 bases, with 11 bases spanning the gap. This CDR3 spans 14 amino acids. The CDR3 region is CASSQQQYKDTQYF. CDR3 nucleotide sequence: TGCGCCAGCAGCCAACAACAGTACAAAGATACGCAGTATTTT.

The chain has TRBV10-3 and TRBJ1-6; 8 bases fit TRBD1. This CDR3 spans 15 amino acids. With 6 bases clipped from V and 5 bases from J, the junction kept 6 bases outside the gene matches. CDR1 ENHRY and CDR2 SYGVKD come from the germline V gene. CDR3 sequence: CAIRQGDRNNSPLHF. The CDR3 DNA reads as TGTGCCATCAGACAGGGGGACCGTAATAATTCACCCCTCCACTTT.